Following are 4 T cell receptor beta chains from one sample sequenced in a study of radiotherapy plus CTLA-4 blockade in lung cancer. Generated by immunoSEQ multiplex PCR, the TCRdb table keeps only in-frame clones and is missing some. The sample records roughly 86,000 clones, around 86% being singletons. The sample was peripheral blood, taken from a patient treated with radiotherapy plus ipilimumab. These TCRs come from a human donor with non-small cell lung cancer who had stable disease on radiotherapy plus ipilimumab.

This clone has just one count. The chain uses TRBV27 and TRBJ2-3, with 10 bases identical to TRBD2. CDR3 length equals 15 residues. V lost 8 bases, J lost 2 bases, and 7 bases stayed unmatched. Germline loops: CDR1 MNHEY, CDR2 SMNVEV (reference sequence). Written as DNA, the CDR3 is TGTGCCAGCGCTATACTAGCGGGATTCACAGATACGCAGTATTTT. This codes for CASAILAGFTDTQYF.

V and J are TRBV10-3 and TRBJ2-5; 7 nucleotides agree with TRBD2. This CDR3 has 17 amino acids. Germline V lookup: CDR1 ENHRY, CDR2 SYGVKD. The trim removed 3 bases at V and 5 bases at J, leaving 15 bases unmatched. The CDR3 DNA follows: TGTGCCATCAGTGACCCATCGGGGGGACCCGGGGGGGAGACCCAGTACTTC. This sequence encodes CAISDPSGGPGGETQYF.

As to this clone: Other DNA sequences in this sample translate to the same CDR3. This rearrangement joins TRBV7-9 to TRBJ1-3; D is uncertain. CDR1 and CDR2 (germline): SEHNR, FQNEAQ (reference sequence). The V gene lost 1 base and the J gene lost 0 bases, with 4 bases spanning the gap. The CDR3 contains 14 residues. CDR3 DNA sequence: TGTGCCAGCAGCTTAGGGCACTCTGGAAACACCATATATTTT. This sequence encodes CASSLGHSGNTIYF.

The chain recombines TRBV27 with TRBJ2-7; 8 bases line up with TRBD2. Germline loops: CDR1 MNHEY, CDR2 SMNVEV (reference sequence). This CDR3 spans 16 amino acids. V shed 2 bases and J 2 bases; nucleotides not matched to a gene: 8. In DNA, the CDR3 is TGTGCCAGCAGTTTAATGGCTAGCGGGCCGACCTACGAGCAGTACTTC. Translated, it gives CASSLMASGPTYEQYF.